This TCR beta chain derives from a study of tumor-infiltrating lymphocytes in primary liver carcinoma. Findings and limits, study-wide: Between tumor regions, pairs overlapped more than tumor-adjacent and tumor-blood pairs did.

The investigators made TCR beta cDNA from around 540 ng total RNA, using a constant-region primer. Three nested multiplex PCR rounds of slightly modified ARM-PCR generated TCR beta libraries. TCRdb re-called the multiplex PCR reads through MiXCR, storing one row per CDR3 protein. The repertoire has fewer than 350,000 distinct CDR3 sequences, roughly 60% of them found once; the top ten carry approximately 9%. Notes on this clonotype: Its antigen is undetermined.

RNA was extracted from whole blood without cell sorting, alongside germline DNA. With chronic HBV infection, the patients were also treatment-naive. The origin of this receptor is a man aged 40-49 years with primary liver carcinoma and hepatitis B virus infection. Sequencing was done on a sample of peripheral blood.

The CDR3 reads CASSFLQTTNTEAFF. CDR3 nucleotide sequence: TGCGCCAGCAGCTTCCTACAGACTACGAACACTGAAGCTTTCTTT. The rearrangement joins TRBV5-1 to TRBJ1-1; no definite D call. Germline CDR1 and CDR2: SGHRS and YFSETQ. Trimming took 2 bases from V and 1 from J, leaving 12 bases between them. This CDR3 region has 15 residues.